What follows are 30 T cell receptor beta chains derived from one specimen sequenced in a study of blood T cell repertoires in COVID-19. Here immunoSEQ multiplex PCR was the method, and the copy in TCRdb shows in-frame clones only, minus some. This table has around 180,000 clones, 88% appearing once. Sequencing input: peripheral blood. These receptors were obtained from a human donor in a cohort sampled during active COVID-19.

This clone turned up a few times. This chain uses TRBV19 with TRBJ1-6; D possibly corresponds to TRBD1 (6 bases). CDR1 LNHDA and CDR2 SQIVND come from the germline V gene (reference sequence). The CDR3 has 15 amino acids. Trimming removed 7 bases from V and 7 bases from J, with 17 bases in between. The CDR3 sequence is CASTYGTTPNSPLHF. The CDR3 region has the DNA TGTGCCAGTACCTACGGGACAACACCAAATTCACCCCTCCACTTT.

This rearrangement joins TRBV5-6 to TRBJ1-2, with D perhaps TRBD1 (5 bases). This CDR3 comprises 17 residues. V lost 2 bases and J lost 2, with 19 bases in between. The V gene's germline CDR1 is SGHDT and CDR2 YYEEEE. The DNA for the CDR3 is TGTGCCAGCAGCTTTGGGCCCTCCCGGGGGATAAACTATGGCTACACCTTC. This translates into CASSFGPSRGINYGYTF.

The genes are TRBV2 and TRBJ2-4; D is possibly TRBD2 (6 bases). Germline V gene data show CDR1 as SNHLY and CDR2 as FYNNEI. V lost 5 bases and J 1 base, leaving 18 bases between the germline ends. This CDR3 has 17 residues. DNA of the CDR3: TGTGCCAGCAGTTCCCGCGTTGGGGCGGGGGCCAAAAACATTCAGTACTTC. Its protein is CASSSRVGAGAKNIQYF.

This clone came up once. This rearrangement joins TRBV7-8 to TRBJ2-7; D is perhaps TRBD1 (5 bases). Trimming left V 5 bases short and J 0 bases short, with 11 bases between. The germline CDR1 and CDR2 sequences are SGHVS and FQNEAQ. The CDR3 loop spans 14 amino acids. The CDR3 sequence: CASSLKDNSYEQYF. The CDR3 DNA reads as TGTGCCAGCAGCCTGAAGGACAACTCCTACGAGCAGTACTTC.

This clone is a singleton in its sample. This chain uses TRBV19 with TRBJ1-5; no reliable D call. Germline V gene sequence: CDR1 LNHDA, CDR2 SQIVND (reference sequence). The CDR3 extends over 13 amino acids. V was trimmed by 1 base and J by 4 bases, leaving 5 bases between them. The CDR3 DNA sequence: TGTGCCAGTAGTATAGCGGGGAATCAGCCCCAGCATTTT. Residues: CASSIAGNQPQHF.

The chain links TRBV27 to TRBJ2-5, with 13 bases matching TRBD2. The CDR3 length is 15 residues. The germline V gene encodes CDR1 MNHEY and CDR2 SMNVEV (reference sequence). Trimming took 3 bases from V and 7 from J; bases not matched to a gene: 5. The CDR3 loop is CASSFTSGREATQYF. CDR3 bases: TGTGCCAGCAGTTTTACTAGCGGGAGGGAAGCGACCCAGTACTTC.

V is TRBV5-8 and J is TRBJ2-3, with 12 positions matching TRBD2. There are 16 residues in the CDR3. Germline V gene lookup returns CDR1 SGHTS and CDR2 YDEGEE. With 4 bases clipped from V and 1 base from J, the junction kept 4 bases outside the gene matches. The CDR3 sequence is CASSPRLAGGTDTQYF. The CDR3 DNA follows: TGTGCCAGCAGCCCAAGACTAGCGGGGGGCACAGATACGCAGTATTTT. Together with reference TRBV5-8 and TRBJ2-3, the CDR3 gives the full variable domain: EAGVTQSPTHLIKTRGQQATLRCSPISGHTSVYWYQQALGLGLQFLLWYDEGEERNRGNFPPRFSGRQFPNYSSELNVNALELEDSALYLCASSPRLAGGTDTQYFGPGTRLTVL.

V is TRBV13 and J is TRBJ2-7; tentative D call: TRBD1 (5 bases). In germline, CDR1 is PRHDT, CDR2 FYEKMQ (reference sequence). With 5 bases removed from V and 5 bases from J, the gap between germline ends came to 10 bases. The CDR3 is 12 residues long. The CDR3 DNA sequence: TGTGCCAGCAGCGACAGCAGCGACGAGCAGTACTTC. Protein: CASSDSSDEQYF.

The chain couples TRBV30 to TRBJ2-1; D remains unclear. The CDR3 contains 13 residues. Trimming removed 4 bases at V and 0 bases at J, with 7 bases between. Looked up from germline, CDR1 is GTSNPN and CDR2 is SVGIG (reference sequence). The DNA of the CDR3 is TGTGCCTGGAAGGCTAGCTCCTACAATGAGCAGTTCTTC. This codes for CAWKASSYNEQFF.

This chain connects TRBV19 to TRBJ2-2; 8 bases are a match to TRBD1. From germline, CDR1 is LNHDA and CDR2 SQIVND (reference sequence). Germline trimming cut 8 bases from V and 5 bases from J; bases unmatched to any gene: 4. The CDR3 has 13 amino acids. CDR3 in amino acids: CASSTGGTGELFF. As DNA, the CDR3 is TGTGCCAGTTCCACAGGGGGAACCGGGGAGCTGTTTTTT.

This chain connects TRBV7-2 to TRBJ2-1; 8 bases are a match to TRBD2. With 0 bases clipped from V and 0 bases from J, the junction kept 10 bases outside the gene matches. Germline CDR1 SGHTA, CDR2 FQGNSA. CDR3 size: 19 residues. CDR3 sequence: CASSLAGLDHLGSYNEQFF. The CDR3, as DNA: TGTGCCAGCAGCTTAGCGGGACTAGACCACTTAGGCTCCTACAATGAGCAGTTCTTC.

This clone came up once. The rearrangement uses TRBV7-8 and TRBJ2-7; 10 nucleotides line up with TRBD2. CDR1 is SGHVS, CDR2 FQNEAQ, per germline. The junction had 13 bases not matched to a gene; V was cut back by 5 bases and J by 3 bases. The CDR3 sequence is 17 residues long. In DNA, the CDR3 is TGTGCCAGCAGCCGTACCCTGGCTAGCGGGGGCCACTACGAGCAGTACTTC. This encodes CASSRTLASGGHYEQYF.

The genes are TRBV2 and TRBJ1-5; D is possibly TRBD1 (5 bases). The CDR3 covers 15 residues. The V and J ends lost 7 bases and 6 bases respectively, with 19 bases between them. Germline values: CDR1 SNHLY, CDR2 FYNNEI. CDR3 DNA sequence: TGTGCCAGCACCGTGGGGCAGGGATCGGTTCAGCCCCAGCATTTT. This gives the protein CASTVGQGSVQPQHF.

This sequence joins TRBV6-2 or TRBV6-3 and TRBJ1-5, with 7 bases that match TRBD1. The germline gives CDR1 MNHEY, CDR2 SVGEGT. Trimming at V came to 2 bases and at J to 0 bases, leaving 7 bases not matched to a gene. The CDR3 extends over 17 amino acids. The CDR3 DNA reads as TGTGCCAGCAGTTACAAACAGGGGAGAGGTAGCAATCAGCCCCAGCATTTT. This encodes CASSYKQGRGSNQPQHF.

The V call is TRBV19, the J call TRBJ1-5, with 9 bases fitting TRBD1. V trimming: 3 bases; J trimming: 2 bases; junction bases outside the gene matches: 14. The CDR3 covers 19 residues. Germline V gene sequence: CDR1 LNHDA, CDR2 SQIVND (reference sequence). The CDR3 sequence is CASSIVGRDREVGNQPQHF. CDR3 DNA: TGTGCCAGTAGTATTGTGGGCCGGGACAGGGAAGTGGGCAATCAGCCCCAGCATTTT.

The chain combines TRBV4-3 with TRBJ2-5, with 14 bases aligning to TRBD2. Germline CDR1 LGHNA, CDR2 YSLEER. CDR3 size: 17 residues. V shed 0 bases, J shed 4 bases, and the junction held 4 bases outside the gene matches. In DNA, the CDR3 is TGCGCCAGCAGCCAAGACTGGACTAGCGGGGGGCCAGAGACCCAGTACTTC. This codes for CASSQDWTSGGPETQYF.

The CDR3 nucleotides read TGCGCCAGCAGAGAGGCAAGCTCCTACGAGCAGTACTTC. It codes for CASREASSYEQYF. The rearrangement uses TRBV5-1 and TRBJ2-7, with unresolved D. This CDR3 contains 13 residues. V dropped 5 bases and J dropped 0 bases, with 9 bases sitting between them. CDR1 and CDR2 (germline): SGHRS, YFSETQ. The variable domain in full, completed from reference TRBV5-1 and TRBJ2-7, reads KAGVTQTPRYLIKTRGQQVTLSCSPISGHRSVSWYQQTPGQGLQFLFEYFSETQRNKGNFPGRFSGRQFSNSRSEMNVSTLELGDSALYLCASREASSYEQYFGPGTRLTVT.

The chain employs TRBV3-1 (or the pseudogene TRBV3-2) and TRBJ2-4; 7 bases map to TRBD1. In germline, CDR1 is LGHDT, CDR2 YNNKEL (reference sequence). V trimming: 4 bases; J trimming: 3 bases; junction bases outside the gene matches: 0. This CDR3 region has 13 residues. The chain's CDR3 is CASSRQGKNIQYF. The DNA for the CDR3 is TGTGCCAGCAGCCGACAGGGCAAAAACATTCAGTACTTC.

This clone was observed a handful of times. The chain combines TRBV13 with TRBJ1-1; 12 bases match TRBD1. The CDR3 spans 16 residues. J was trimmed by 5 bases and V by 0 bases; bases with no gene match: 4. CDR1 and CDR2 (germline): PRHDT, FYEKMQ (reference sequence). The CDR3 spells CASSLGGTGGGTEAFF. The CDR3, as DNA: TGTGCCAGCAGCTTAGGGGGGACAGGGGGCGGAACTGAAGCTTTCTTT.

In DNA form, the CDR3 reads TGTGCCAGCAGCCGCCGGGACAGTCCCTATGGCTACACCTTC. Translated: CASSRRDSPYGYTF. The chain has TRBV7-2 and TRBJ1-2; the match to TRBD1 covers 7 bases. V lost 5 bases to trimming and J lost 4 bases; unmatched junction nucleotides: 7. CDR1 is SGHTA, CDR2 FQGNSA, per germline. The CDR3 consists of 14 residues.

V and J are TRBV7-9 and TRBJ2-7; 9 nucleotides agree with TRBD1. The V gene end was trimmed by 5 bases and the J gene end by 2 bases; junction bases not matched to a gene: 4. The germline V gene encodes CDR1 SEHNR and CDR2 FQNEAQ (reference sequence). The CDR3 is 14 residues long. The CDR3, as DNA: TGTGCCAGCAGCCCCGGGACAGGGCCCTACGAGCAGTACTTC. Amino acid sequence: CASSPGTGPYEQYF. Using reference TRBV7-9 and TRBJ2-7 for the parts outside the CDR3, the full variable domain is DTGVSQNPRHKITKRGQNVTFRCDPISEHNRLYWYRQTLGQGPEFLTYFQNEAQLEKSRLLSDRFSAERPKGSFSTLEIQRTEQGDSAMYLCASSPGTGPYEQYFGPGTRLTVT.

This clone is a singleton in its sample. The gene calls are TRBV2 and TRBJ1-2; tentative D call: TRBD1 (6 bases). Germline-derived CDR1 and CDR2 are SNHLY and FYNNEI. V was clipped by 5 bases and J by 0 bases, with 10 bases between them. The CDR3 extends over 14 amino acids. CDR3 DNA sequence: TGTGCCAGCAGTCCAGGGACATCTAACTATGGCTACACCTTC. The encoded protein is CASSPGTSNYGYTF.

The chain uses TRBV18 and TRBJ1-1, with TRBD1 identical over 7 bases. Germline-derived CDR1 and CDR2 are KGHSH and LQKENI. The CDR3 is made up of 13 amino acids. With V trimmed by 8 bases and J by 2 bases, 5 bases remained unmatched. CDR3 nucleotides: TGTGCCAGCCAGGGACAGATAAACACTGAAGCTTTCTTT. It is translated as CASQGQINTEAFF.

The chain couples TRBV28 to TRBJ2-7; D is unresolved. The V end lost 3 bases, the J end lost 5 bases, and 11 bases lay between the germline ends. This CDR3 has 13 residues. Germline V gene lookup returns CDR1 MDHEN and CDR2 SYDVKM. The CDR3, as DNA: TGTGCCAGCAGTTTTTCTTTTAGTAACGAGCAGTACTTC. The encoded protein is CASSFSFSNEQYF.

The genes are TRBV10-3 and TRBJ2-7, with a possible D match to TRBD1 (5 bases). V lost 10 bases and J 2 bases, leaving 12 bases between the germline ends. The germline V gene has CDR1 ENHRY and CDR2 SYGVKD. The CDR3 is made up of 12 amino acids. CDR3 in amino acids: CATSTATYEQYF. CDR3 DNA sequence: TGTGCCACCTCGACAGCCACCTACGAGCAGTACTTC.

This clone was detected only once. The rearrangement links TRBV11-3 to TRBJ2-5; D not certain. The germline V and J ends were trimmed by 4 bases and 3 bases, with 9 bases remaining between them. CDR3 size: 13 residues. Looked up from germline, CDR1 is SGHNT and CDR2 is YENEEA. The chain's CDR3 is CASSSREEETQYF. The CDR3 nucleotides read TGTGCCAGCAGCTCCCGAGAGGAAGAGACCCAGTACTTC. Complete variable domain (other parts from reference TRBV11-3 and TRBJ2-5): EAGVVQSPRYKIIEKKQPVAFWCNPISGHNTLYWYLQNLGQGPELLIRYENEEAVDDSQLPKDRFSAERLKGVDSTLKIQPAELGDSAVYLCASSSREEETQYFGPGTRLLVL.

The chain carries TRBV10-3 and TRBJ2-7; TRBD2 is a possible D gene (6 bases). The ends were cut back, 3 bases at V and 9 bases at J, with 15 bases in the middle. Germline values: CDR1 ENHRY, CDR2 SYGVKD. The CDR3 consists of 13 residues. In DNA form, the CDR3 reads TGTGCCATCAGTGAACAGACCGGGACTGGGCAGTACTTC. This sequence encodes CAISEQTGTGQYF.

The J gene is TRBJ2-3, the V gene TRBV23-1, with 8 bases identical to TRBD1. TRBV23-1 is an ORF; its function is uncertain. Trimming cost V 11 bases and J 2 bases; bases outside gene matches: 9. This CDR3 is 14 amino acids long. This chain's CDR3 is CAAMDRAFTDTQYF. CDR3 bases: TGCGCCGCCATGGACAGGGCCTTCACAGATACGCAGTATTTT.

The chain recombines TRBV5-1 with TRBJ2-1; D gene ambiguous. Germline CDR1 reads SGHRS; CDR2 reads YFSETQ. The CDR3 covers 15 residues. Trimming removed 0 bases from V and 4 bases from J, with 11 bases in between. The CDR3 region is CASSLGVGGYNEQFF. The CDR3 DNA reads TGCGCCAGCAGCTTGGGGGTCGGCGGATACAATGAGCAGTTCTTC. The variable domain in full, completed from reference TRBV5-1 and TRBJ2-1, reads KAGVTQTPRYLIKTRGQQVTLSCSPISGHRSVSWYQQTPGQGLQFLFEYFSETQRNKGNFPGRFSGRQFSNSRSEMNVSTLELGDSALYLCASSLGVGGYNEQFFGPGTRLTVL.

CDR3 loop: CALRSPQADTQYF. CDR3 DNA sequence: TGTGCCTTGCGCTCCCCCCAGGCAGATACGCAGTATTTT. The chain is built from TRBV6-5 and TRBJ2-3; D is ambiguous. The germline CDR1 and CDR2 sequences are MNHEY and SVGAGI. The CDR3 runs 13 residues. The V and J ends lost 11 bases and 4 bases respectively, with 16 bases between them.